The 30 T cell receptor beta chains below were found in one sample sequenced in a study of T cell changes during pregnancy in multiple sclerosis. Repertoires were generated with immunoSEQ multiplex PCR, while TCRdb's copy carries only in-frame clones and drops some. The sample holds 55,000 to 70,000 clones, 80% to 90% seen once. Material: peripheral blood, obtained in the first trimester of pregnancy. The receptors derive from a female donor with multiple sclerosis, enrolled in a pregnancy study.

The chain is built from TRBV2 and TRBJ2-5; 7 bases fit TRBD2. Germline lookup yields CDR1 SNHLY and CDR2 FYNNEI. CDR3 length: 13 residues. V lost 7 bases and J lost 1; bases outside the gene matches: 3. CDR3 amino acids: CASIRTSQETQYF. The CDR3 coding sequence is TGTGCCAGCATCAGGACTAGCCAAGAGACCCAGTACTTC.

The chain is built from TRBV10-3 and TRBJ1-2; D possibly corresponds to TRBD1 (6 bases). Trimming took off 6 bases at V and 0 bases at J, with 11 bases between the two ends. The V gene's germline CDR1 is ENHRY and CDR2 SYGVKD. This CDR3 comprises 14 residues. CDR3 nucleotide sequence: TGTGCCATCAGACCGACAGGTGCTAACTATGGCTACACCTTC. Protein sequence: CAIRPTGANYGYTF.

The genes are TRBV10-1 and TRBJ2-3, with TRBD2 matching over 8 bases. J gave up 4 bases and V 5 bases, and 5 bases lay outside the gene matches. Looked up from germline, CDR1 is WNHNN and CDR2 is SYGVQD (reference sequence). The CDR3 runs to 14 residues. The DNA of the CDR3 is TGCGCCAGCAGTATCGGACTAGCACCAGATACGCAGTATTTT. Translating gives CASSIGLAPDTQYF.

The rearrangement uses TRBV30 and TRBJ1-5; perhaps TRBD1 as D (5 bases). Germline V gene sequence: CDR1 GTSNPN, CDR2 SVGIG (reference sequence). This CDR3 is built from 14 residues. Trimming removed 0 bases at V and 4 bases at J, with 10 bases between. The CDR3 DNA reads as TGTGCCTGGAGTGTTCTGACAGTAAATCAGCCCCAGCATTTT. Its protein product is CAWSVLTVNQPQHF. Supplemented by reference TRBV30 and TRBJ1-5, the full variable domain reads SQTIHQWPATLVQPVGSPLSLECTVEGTSNPNLYWYRQAAGRGLQLLFYSVGIGQISSEVPQNLSASRPQDRQFILSSKKLLLSDSGFYLCAWSVLTVNQPQHFGDGTRLSIL.

The chain has TRBV19 and TRBJ1-1, with D possibly being TRBD1 (5 bases). The CDR3 is 14 residues long. Trimming shortened V by 6 bases and J by 1 base, and 12 bases separated the two germline ends. CDR1 is LNHDA, CDR2 SQIVND, per germline (reference sequence). In nucleotides, the CDR3 is TGTGCCAGTAGCAAACACCAGGGGAACACTGAAGCTTTCTTT. As protein: CASSKHQGNTEAFF.

The gene calls are TRBV6-5 and TRBJ1-1; D perhaps matches TRBD1 (5 bases). Germline CDR1 MNHEY, CDR2 SVGAGI. The V end lost 0 bases, the J end lost 3 bases, and 11 bases lay between the germline ends. This CDR3 has 15 amino acids. CDR3 coding DNA: TGTGCCAGCAGTTACTCTGGGGCGGTGGACACTGAAGCTTTCTTT. Its protein is CASSYSGAVDTEAFF.

V is TRBV5-1 and J is TRBJ2-1, with 10 bases aligning to TRBD2. The trim removed 0 bases at V and 4 bases at J, leaving 7 bases unmatched. Per germline, CDR1 SGHRS and CDR2 YFSETQ. This CDR3 comprises 17 residues. In nucleotides, the CDR3 is TGCGCCAGCAGCTTGGCCTGGACTAGCGGTATTTACAATGAGCAGTTCTTC. This codes for CASSLAWTSGIYNEQFF.

This rearrangement joins TRBV4-1 to TRBJ1-1, with D perhaps matching TRBD1 (6 bases). CDR1 MGHRA and CDR2 YSYEKL come from the germline V gene. The CDR3 covers 16 residues. Trimming removed 4 bases at V and 1 base at J, with 16 bases between. CDR3 loop: CASSLTLQGWNTEAFF. The CDR3 DNA sequence: TGCGCCAGCAGCCTTACCCTACAGGGCTGGAACACTGAAGCTTTCTTT.

V usage is TRBV7-3 and J usage is TRBJ2-3; possible D gene TRBD2, 5 bases. The V gene's germline CDR1 is SGHTA and CDR2 FQGTGA. This CDR3 contains 14 residues. Trimming shortened V by 3 bases and J by 2 bases, and 9 bases separated the two germline ends. The CDR3 DNA is TGTGCCAGCAGCTTGGCGGGCAACACAGATACGCAGTATTTT. Amino acids: CASSLAGNTDTQYF. Full variable domain (outside the CDR3, taken from reference TRBV7-3 and TRBJ2-3): GAGVSQTPSNKVTEKGKYVELRCDPISGHTALYWYRQSLGQGPEFLIYFQGTGAADDSGLPNDRFFAVRPEGSVSTLKIQRTERGDSAVYLCASSLAGNTDTQYFGPGTRLTVL.

Points on this clone: This sample also contains other DNA sequences that code for the same CDR3. V and J are TRBV11-2 and TRBJ2-5, with D uncertain. V gave up 0 bases and J gave up 1 base, with 6 bases separating them. From germline, CDR1 is SGHAT and CDR2 FQNNGV. The CDR3 is 14 residues long. CDR3 bases: TGTGCCAGCAGCTTAGATTCACTCCAAGAGACCCAGTACTTC. It yields the protein CASSLDSLQETQYF. The full variable domain, rest sourced from reference TRBV11-2 and TRBJ2-5, is EAGVAQSPRYKIIEKRQSVAFWCNPISGHATLYWYQQILGQGPKLLIQFQNNGVVDDSQLPKDRFSAERLKGVDSTLKIQPAKLEDSAVYLCASSLDSLQETQYFGPGTRLLVL.

The chain couples TRBV27 to TRBJ2-2, with D possibly TRBD2 on 5 matching bases. Germline CDR1 reads MNHEY; CDR2 reads SMNVEV (reference sequence). V dropped 2 bases and J dropped 5 bases, with 9 bases sitting between them. The CDR3 is 14 residues long. For the CDR3, the DNA is TGTGCCAGCAGTTTACTGGACTCGACCGGGGAGCTGTTTTTT. Its protein product is CASSLLDSTGELFF.

The V gene is TRBV28, the J gene TRBJ2-2; 12 positions agree with TRBD2. The CDR3 runs to 17 residues. Germline V gives CDR1 MDHEN, CDR2 SYDVKM. The V and J ends lost 0 bases and 6 bases, in that order; junction bases with no gene match: 5. Here the CDR3 DNA reads TGTGCCAGCAGTTTATGGATCCTAGCGGGGGGGCCCGGGGAGCTGTTTTTT. Translated, it gives CASSLWILAGGPGELFF.

The CDR3 sequence is CASSLIGGEYNEQFF. As DNA, the CDR3 is TGTGCCAGCAGCTTAATCGGGGGGGAATACAATGAGCAGTTCTTC. V usage is TRBV7-2 and J usage is TRBJ2-1; TRBD2 aligns across 8 bases. The germline CDR1 and CDR2 sequences are SGHTA and FQGNSA. J lost 4 bases, V lost 2 bases, and 4 bases had no gene match. The CDR3 extends over 15 amino acids.

This clone was recorded only once. V usage is TRBV27 and J usage is TRBJ2-3; 9 nucleotides line up with TRBD2. Trimming cost V 6 bases and J 4 bases; bases outside gene matches: 11. The CDR3 sequence is 16 residues long. Germline V gene lookup returns CDR1 MNHEY and CDR2 SMNVEV (reference sequence). The CDR3 here is CASRLGAGGPADTQYF. The DNA for the CDR3 is TGTGCCAGCAGATTAGGGGCGGGAGGGCCAGCAGATACGCAGTATTTT.

In DNA, the CDR3 is TGTGCCAGTAGTATCCGGGACAGGGGTCTTCTGAGAAGCAATCAGCCCCAGCATTTT. Translating gives CASSIRDRGLLRSNQPQHF. This chain links TRBV19 with TRBJ1-5; 10 bases are a match to TRBD1. V dropped 3 bases and J dropped 1; count of bases not matched to a gene: 12. Looked up from germline, CDR1 is LNHDA and CDR2 is SQIVND (reference sequence). The CDR3 runs to 19 residues.

This chain links TRBV4-1 with TRBJ2-7; 7 positions match TRBD1. The CDR3 has 14 residues. Per the germline V gene, CDR1 is MGHRA and CDR2 is YSYEKL. V was pared by 1 base and J by 5 bases, with 5 bases of the junction left unmatched. CDR3 nucleotides: TGCGCCAGCAGCCAAGTGGGGACAGACGACGAGCAGTACTTC. It encodes CASSQVGTDDEQYF.

The chain has TRBV7-2 and TRBJ2-1, with 8 positions matching TRBD2. This CDR3 spans 12 amino acids. J gave up 16 bases and V 5 bases, and 10 bases lay outside the gene matches. CDR1 SGHTA and CDR2 FQGNSA come from the germline V gene. As DNA, the CDR3 is TGTGCCAGCAGCACGCCCGGGACTAGAGAATTCTTC. It is translated as CASSTPGTREFF.

This clone turned up a few times. The chain's CDR3 is CASSQSSSLAGELFF. The DNA of the CDR3 is TGTGCCAGCAGCCAAAGCTCCTCCTTGGCCGGGGAGCTGTTTTTT. The V call is TRBV14, the J call TRBJ2-2, with D uncertain. The length of the CDR3 is 15 residues. V gave up 2 bases and J gave up 6 bases, with 13 bases separating them. Looked up from germline, CDR1 is SGHDN and CDR2 is FVKESK.

The rearrangement uses TRBV7-8 and TRBJ1-3, with no clear D. Trimming took off 0 bases at V and 0 bases at J, with 3 bases between the two ends. Germline values: CDR1 SGHVS, CDR2 FQNEAQ. The CDR3 runs 14 residues. The CDR3 DNA reads TGTGCCAGCAGCTTAGCTAGCTCTGGAAACACCATATATTTT. Protein product: CASSLASSGNTIYF.

V gene TRBV7-9 combines with J gene TRBJ2-2; 8 bases fit TRBD1. The trim removed 5 bases at V and 6 bases at J, leaving 8 bases unmatched. Germline loops: CDR1 SEHNR, CDR2 FQNEAQ (reference sequence). The CDR3 runs to 15 residues. The CDR3 coding sequence is TGTGCCAGCAGCGAGGACAGGGTAAAAGCCGGGGAGCTGTTTTTT. It is translated as CASSEDRVKAGELFF.

This clone was observed a few times. V is TRBV30 and J is TRBJ1-1; weak D call: TRBD1 (6 bases). V was clipped by 1 base and J by 3 bases, with 9 bases between them. The germline CDR1 and CDR2 sequences are GTSNPN and SVGIG (reference sequence). The CDR3 is 13 residues long. CDR3 region: CAWSEQGYTEAFF. CDR3 DNA: TGTGCCTGGAGTGAACAGGGATACACTGAAGCTTTCTTT. The whole variable domain, remainder taken from reference TRBV30 and TRBJ1-1, is SQTIHQWPATLVQPVGSPLSLECTVEGTSNPNLYWYRQAAGRGLQLLFYSVGIGQISSEVPQNLSASRPQDRQFILSSKKLLLSDSGFYLCAWSEQGYTEAFFGQGTRLTVV.

V gene TRBV4-1 combines with J gene TRBJ1-1, with D perhaps matching TRBD1 (6 bases). Trimming took 1 base from V and 1 from J, leaving 13 bases between them. The CDR3 is 16 amino acids. Germline lookup yields CDR1 MGHRA and CDR2 YSYEKL. The CDR3 is CASSQVGAGPNTEAFF. CDR3 nucleotide sequence: TGCGCCAGCAGCCAAGTGGGGGCGGGCCCGAACACTGAAGCTTTCTTT.

This clone was seen a single time. The chain links TRBV14 to TRBJ2-5; TRBD2 is a possible D gene (5 bases). Germline V gene lookup returns CDR1 SGHDN and CDR2 FVKESK. The CDR3 sequence is 12 residues long. Trimming cost V 3 bases and J 7 bases, with 9 bases left between them. The CDR3 nucleotides read TGTGCCAGCAGCCAGTCGGGATCGACCCAGTACTTC. Protein product: CASSQSGSTQYF.

The V call is TRBV6-1, the J call TRBJ1-1, with D unclear. The germline CDR1 and CDR2 sequences are MNHNS and SASEGT. Trimming cost V 3 bases and J 2 bases, with 13 bases left between them. The CDR3 sequence is 15 residues long. CDR3 sequence reads: CASSEGWRVNTEAFF. The CDR3 nucleotides are TGTGCCAGCAGTGAGGGCTGGAGGGTAAACACTGAAGCTTTCTTT.

This chain uses TRBV4-3 with TRBJ1-6; 10 bases line up with TRBD1. V lost 2 bases, J lost 5 bases, and 6 bases stayed unmatched. CDR3 size: 17 residues. The germline gives CDR1 LGHNA, CDR2 YSLEER. The CDR3 region is CASSQHVTGGDNSPLHF. DNA for the CDR3: TGCGCCAGCAGCCAACATGTGACAGGGGGCGATAATTCACCCCTCCACTTT.

The chain joins TRBV16 to TRBJ1-1; TRBD1 matches at 7 bases. J lost 3 bases, V lost 4 bases, and 11 bases had no gene match. The CDR3 is 16 amino acids. Germline V gene data show CDR1 as KGHSY and CDR2 as FQNENV. CDR3 loop: CASSPRVATGDTEAFF. The CDR3 coding sequence is TGTGCCAGCAGCCCCCGTGTCGCTACAGGGGACACTGAAGCTTTCTTT.

The chain uses TRBV7-7 and TRBJ2-2; 11 bases match TRBD2. Germline V lookup: CDR1 SSHAT, CDR2 FNYEAQ (reference sequence). CDR3 size: 17 residues. V was clipped by 5 bases and J by 3 bases; unmatched bases: 8. CDR3 DNA sequence: TGTGCCAGCAGCCCGGGACTAGCGGTTCAGTACACCGGGGAGCTGTTTTTT. It specifies CASSPGLAVQYTGELFF.

In its sample, this clone was seen once. For the CDR3, the DNA is TGTGCCAGCAGCTTAGGCCTGGGCGCCGAAAAACTGTTTTTT. Protein: CASSLGLGAEKLFF. The V call is TRBV7-2, the J call TRBJ1-4, with D uncertain. Germline CDR1 reads SGHTA; CDR2 reads FQGNSA. The V gene lost 1 base and the J gene lost 8 bases, with 11 bases spanning the gap. The CDR3 has 14 amino acids.

The rearrangement links TRBV27 to TRBJ2-5; possible D gene TRBD2, 5 bases. The germline gives CDR1 MNHEY, CDR2 SMNVEV (reference sequence). Deletions cut 7 bases from V and 5 bases from J, with 11 bases between. This CDR3 has 12 amino acids. CDR3 sequence reads: CASTGSGETQYF. The CDR3 DNA sequence: TGTGCCAGCACCGGGTCGGGGGAGACCCAGTACTTC.

The V gene is TRBV6-4, the J gene TRBJ1-5; the D is unclear. Trimming shortened V by 5 bases and J by 5 bases, and 10 bases separated the two germline ends. CDR1 and CDR2 from the germline V gene are MRHNA and SNTAGT. CDR3 size: 13 residues. The CDR3 loop reads CASSREAYQPQHF. CDR3 nucleotides: TGTGCCAGCAGTCGAGAGGCCTATCAGCCCCAGCATTTT.